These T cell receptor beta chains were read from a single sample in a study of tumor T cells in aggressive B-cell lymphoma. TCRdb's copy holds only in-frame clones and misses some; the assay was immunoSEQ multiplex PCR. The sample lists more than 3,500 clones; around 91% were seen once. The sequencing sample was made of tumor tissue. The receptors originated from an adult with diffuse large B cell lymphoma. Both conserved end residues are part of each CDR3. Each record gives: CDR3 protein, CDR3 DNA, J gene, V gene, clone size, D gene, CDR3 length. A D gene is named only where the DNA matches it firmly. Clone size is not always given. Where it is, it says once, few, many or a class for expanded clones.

cdr3_aa: CATSREGTTGNTQYF
cdr3_nt: TGTGCCACCAGCAGAGAGGGGACTACGGGCAATACGCAGTATTTT
j_call: TRBJ2-3
v_call: TRBV15
clone_size: .
d_call: TRBD2
cdr3_length: 15

cdr3_aa: CAEGTGGTYNEQFF
cdr3_nt: TGTGCCGAGGGGACAGGGGGGACCTACAATGAGCAGTTCTTC
j_call: TRBJ2-1
v_call: TRBV5-6
clone_size: .
d_call: TRBD1
cdr3_length: 14

cdr3_aa: CASSLMGTSGPQETQYF
cdr3_nt: TGTGCCAGCAGCTTAATGGGGACTAGCGGACCCCAAGAGACCCAGTACTTC
j_call: TRBJ2-5
v_call: TRBV13
clone_size: once
d_call: TRBD2
cdr3_length: 17

cdr3_aa: CSGGGRAAGELFF
cdr3_nt: TGCAGCGGAGGGGGCCGGGCCGCCGGGGAGCTGTTTTTT
j_call: TRBJ2-2
v_call: TRBV29-1
clone_size: .
d_call: TRBD1
cdr3_length: 13

cdr3_aa: CASSYFWREGYEQYF
cdr3_nt: TGTGCCAGCAGTTACTTTTGGCGGGAGGGTTACGAGCAGTACTTC
j_call: TRBJ2-7
v_call: TRBV6-5
clone_size: .
d_call: TRBD2
cdr3_length: 15

cdr3_aa: CASSVVRYF
cdr3_nt: TGTGCCAGCAGCGTAGTGAGGTACTTC
j_call: TRBJ2-7
v_call: TRBV9
clone_size: .
d_call: .
cdr3_length: 9

cdr3_aa: CAVRGETQYF
cdr3_nt: TGTGCCGTCCGGGGGGAGACTCAGTACTTC
j_call: TRBJ2-5
v_call: TRBV6-5
clone_size: few
d_call: TRBD2
cdr3_length: 10

cdr3_aa: CASSITAGKETQYF
cdr3_nt: TGTGCCAGTAGTATAACGGCAGGGAAAGAGACCCAGTACTTC
j_call: TRBJ2-5
v_call: TRBV19
clone_size: .
d_call: .
cdr3_length: 14

cdr3_aa: CASSPGEAWSNQPQHF
cdr3_nt: TGTGCCAGCAGCCCCGGGGAGGCTTGGAGCAATCAGCCCCAGCATTTT
j_call: TRBJ1-5
v_call: TRBV9
clone_size: .
d_call: .
cdr3_length: 16

cdr3_aa: CAWSEVPGTEAFF
cdr3_nt: TGTGCCTGGAGCGAAGTGCCAGGGACTGAAGCTTTCTTT
j_call: TRBJ1-1
v_call: TRBV30
clone_size: .
d_call: .
cdr3_length: 13

cdr3_aa: CADSSFSTSEQETQYF
cdr3_nt: TGCGCCGACAGCTCCTTCTCGACTAGCGAGCAAGAGACCCAGTACTTC
j_call: TRBJ2-5
v_call: TRBV5-1
clone_size: .
d_call: TRBD2
cdr3_length: 16

cdr3_aa: CASSFSPVNYGYTF
cdr3_nt: TGTGCCAGCAGTTTCTCCCCGGTTAACTATGGCTACACCTTC
j_call: TRBJ1-2
v_call: TRBV11-2
clone_size: .
d_call: .
cdr3_length: 14

cdr3_aa: CSVEVSATQYF
cdr3_nt: TGCAGCGTTGAAGTAAGCGCGACCCAGTACTTC
j_call: TRBJ2-5
v_call: TRBV29-1
clone_size: once
d_call: .
cdr3_length: 11

cdr3_aa: CASSANVGTGGSNEKLFF
cdr3_nt: TGTGCCAGCAGCGCGAACGTCGGGACAGGGGGCTCAAATGAAAAACTGTTTTTT
j_call: TRBJ1-4
v_call: TRBV9
clone_size: once
d_call: TRBD1
cdr3_length: 18

cdr3_aa: CAISKGGSGSDTQYF
cdr3_nt: TGTGCCATCAGTAAGGGCGGGAGTGGGTCAGATACGCAGTATTTT
j_call: TRBJ2-3
v_call: TRBV10-3
clone_size: .
d_call: TRBD2
cdr3_length: 15

cdr3_aa: CASSLAASGTGELFF
cdr3_nt: TGCGCCAGCAGCTTGGCGGCTAGCGGCACCGGGGAGCTGTTTTTT
j_call: TRBJ2-2
v_call: TRBV5-1
clone_size: .
d_call: TRBD2
cdr3_length: 15

cdr3_aa: CASSVGPLNGMETQYF
cdr3_nt: TGTGCCAGCAGCGTAGGGCCCCTCAATGGTATGGAGACCCAGTACTTC
j_call: TRBJ2-5
v_call: TRBV9
clone_size: .
d_call: .
cdr3_length: 16

cdr3_aa: CASSDTGTEAFF
cdr3_nt: TGTGCCAGCAGCGACACAGGGACTGAAGCTTTCTTT
j_call: TRBJ1-1
v_call: TRBV6-6
clone_size: .
d_call: .
cdr3_length: 12

cdr3_aa: CASSRQGLYYGYTF
cdr3_nt: TGTGCCAGCAGCCGACAGGGTCTTTACTATGGTTACACCTTC
j_call: TRBJ1-2
v_call: TRBV11-2
clone_size: .
d_call: TRBD1
cdr3_length: 14

cdr3_aa: CASSEYKQGADEQFF
cdr3_nt: TGTGCCAGCAGTGAATATAAACAGGGGGCCGATGAGCAGTTCTTC
j_call: TRBJ2-1
v_call: TRBV25-1
clone_size: .
d_call: TRBD1
cdr3_length: 15

cdr3_aa: CASSYIAGAYGEQFF
cdr3_nt: TGTGCCAGCAGCTATATTGCGGGAGCCTACGGTGAGCAGTTCTTC
j_call: TRBJ2-1
v_call: TRBV7-8
clone_size: .
d_call: TRBD2
cdr3_length: 15

cdr3_aa: CASSFLSGGAYEQYF
cdr3_nt: TGTGCCAGCAGCTTTCTATCCGGGGGGGCCTACGAGCAGTACTTC
j_call: TRBJ2-7
v_call: TRBV5-4
clone_size: .
d_call: TRBD2
cdr3_length: 15

cdr3_aa: CASSLMAGVFSEEQYF
cdr3_nt: TGTGCCAGCAGCTTGATGGCGGGAGTTTTTTCGGAAGAGCAGTACTTC
j_call: TRBJ2-7
v_call: TRBV11-2
clone_size: .
d_call: TRBD2
cdr3_length: 16

cdr3_aa: CASRATWTGNEQYF
cdr3_nt: TGTGCCAGCAGGGCTACATGGACGGGGAACGAGCAGTACTTC
j_call: TRBJ2-7
v_call: TRBV5-6
clone_size: .
d_call: .
cdr3_length: 14

cdr3_aa: CASSPREVMNTEAFF
cdr3_nt: TGTGCCAGCAGCCCCAGGGAGGTGATGAACACTGAAGCTTTCTTT
j_call: TRBJ1-1
v_call: TRBV9
clone_size: few
d_call: .
cdr3_length: 15

cdr3_aa: CASRRGLRMDTQYF
cdr3_nt: TGTGCCAGCAGACGCGGACTGAGGATGGATACGCAGTATTTT
j_call: TRBJ2-3
v_call: TRBV27
clone_size: .
d_call: .
cdr3_length: 14

cdr3_aa: CASSTGQGLRQPQHF
cdr3_nt: TGTGCCAGTAGTACAGGACAGGGGTTGAGACAGCCCCAGCATTTT
j_call: TRBJ1-5
v_call: TRBV19
clone_size: .
d_call: TRBD1
cdr3_length: 15

cdr3_aa: CASSLMGTGGFPQHF
cdr3_nt: TGTGCCAGCAGTCTTATGGGGACAGGGGGTTTCCCCCAGCATTTT
j_call: TRBJ1-5
v_call: TRBV27
clone_size: .
d_call: TRBD1
cdr3_length: 15

cdr3_aa: CASSLDVWGQDYEQYF
cdr3_nt: TGTGCCAGCAGCTTAGATGTCTGGGGACAGGATTACGAGCAGTACTTC
j_call: TRBJ2-7
v_call: TRBV11-2
clone_size: once
d_call: TRBD1
cdr3_length: 16

cdr3_aa: CASSFQGQSNQPQHF
cdr3_nt: TGTGCCAGCAGTTTCCAGGGGCAGAGCAATCAGCCCCAGCATTTT
j_call: TRBJ1-5
v_call: TRBV28
clone_size: .
d_call: .
cdr3_length: 15

cdr3_aa: CAISVTENTGELFF
cdr3_nt: TGTGCCATCAGTGTGACAGAGAACACCGGGGAGCTGTTTTTT
j_call: TRBJ2-2
v_call: TRBV10-3
clone_size: .
d_call: .
cdr3_length: 14

cdr3_aa: CASSRRRDTQGQYF
cdr3_nt: TGTGCCAGCAGCCGACGCAGGGACACGCAGGGGCAGTACTTC
j_call: TRBJ2-7
v_call: TRBV7-2
clone_size: .
d_call: .
cdr3_length: 14

cdr3_aa: CASTDLGKRGQPQHF
cdr3_nt: TGTGCCAGCACCGATTTGGGGAAAAGGGGGCAGCCCCAGCATTTT
j_call: TRBJ1-5
v_call: TRBV2
clone_size: .
d_call: .
cdr3_length: 15

cdr3_aa: CASRSRGAQYF
cdr3_nt: TGTGCCAGCAGGAGTCGGGGGGCGCAGTATTTT
j_call: TRBJ2-3
v_call: TRBV7-2
clone_size: .
d_call: TRBD2
cdr3_length: 11

cdr3_aa: CASSLGPFATNEKLFF
cdr3_nt: TGTGCCAGCAGCTTGGGGCCGTTTGCAACTAATGAAAAACTGTTTTTT
j_call: TRBJ1-4
v_call: TRBV5-5
clone_size: .
d_call: .
cdr3_length: 16

cdr3_aa: CASSPTTGPTGELFF
cdr3_nt: TGTGCCAGCAGCCCGACGACAGGGCCTACCGGGGAGCTGTTTTTT
j_call: TRBJ2-2
v_call: TRBV9
clone_size: .
d_call: TRBD1
cdr3_length: 15

cdr3_aa: CASRGGTQFF
cdr3_nt: TGTGCCAGCAGGGGTGGGACTCAGTTCTTC
j_call: TRBJ2-1
v_call: TRBV2
clone_size: .
d_call: .
cdr3_length: 10

cdr3_aa: CASSFTGINTEAFF
cdr3_nt: TGCGCCAGCAGCTTTACAGGGATAAACACTGAAGCTTTCTTT
j_call: TRBJ1-1
v_call: TRBV5-1
clone_size: .
d_call: .
cdr3_length: 14

cdr3_aa: CASSQSRDGETQYF
cdr3_nt: TGCGCCAGCAGCCAAAGCAGGGATGGGGAGACCCAGTACTTC
j_call: TRBJ2-5
v_call: TRBV4-1
clone_size: .
d_call: .
cdr3_length: 14

cdr3_aa: CAWSSRRLNTQYF
cdr3_nt: TGTGCCTGGTCTAGCAGGAGGCTGAATACGCAGTATTTT
j_call: TRBJ2-3
v_call: TRBV30
clone_size: .
d_call: .
cdr3_length: 13

cdr3_aa: CASQDSPTSNTEAFF
cdr3_nt: TGTGCCAGCCAAGACAGCCCGACGTCGAACACTGAAGCTTTCTTT
j_call: TRBJ1-1
v_call: TRBV2
clone_size: once
d_call: .
cdr3_length: 15

cdr3_aa: CASSLAVESTTNEQFF
cdr3_nt: TGTGCCAGCAGCTTAGCGGTGGAGAGTACGACCAATGAGCAGTTCTTC
j_call: TRBJ2-1
v_call: TRBV11-2
clone_size: .
d_call: .
cdr3_length: 16

cdr3_aa: CASSLSSEAFF
cdr3_nt: TGTGCCAGCAGCCTTTCCTCTGAAGCTTTCTTT
j_call: TRBJ1-1
v_call: TRBV7-9
clone_size: few
d_call: .
cdr3_length: 11

cdr3_aa: CAWSLAGGETQYF
cdr3_nt: TGTGCCTGGAGTTTAGCGGGCGGGGAGACCCAGTACTTC
j_call: TRBJ2-5
v_call: TRBV30
clone_size: .
d_call: TRBD2
cdr3_length: 13

cdr3_aa: CASSQGTPGELDNEQFF
cdr3_nt: TGCGCCAGCAGCCAGGGGACCCCGGGAGAACTCGACAATGAGCAGTTCTTC
j_call: TRBJ2-1
v_call: TRBV4-1
clone_size: once
d_call: .
cdr3_length: 17

cdr3_aa: CASSTAGSDVDTQYF
cdr3_nt: TGTGCCAGTAGTACGGCAGGGTCCGACGTTGATACGCAGTATTTT
j_call: TRBJ2-3
v_call: TRBV19
clone_size: .
d_call: .
cdr3_length: 15

cdr3_aa: CASSPWDRADYGYTF
cdr3_nt: TGTGCCAGCAGTCCGTGGGACAGGGCGGACTATGGCTACACCTTC
j_call: TRBJ1-2
v_call: TRBV28
clone_size: .
d_call: TRBD1
cdr3_length: 15

cdr3_aa: CASSLIAGAGGNEQFF
cdr3_nt: TGTGCCAGCAGTTTAATAGCGGGGGCAGGGGGGAATGAGCAGTTCTTC
j_call: TRBJ2-1
v_call: TRBV28
clone_size: .
d_call: TRBD2
cdr3_length: 16

cdr3_aa: CASGRGNSPLHF
cdr3_nt: TGTGCCAGCGGGCGAGGGAATTCACCCCTCCACTTT
j_call: TRBJ1-6
v_call: TRBV9
clone_size: .
d_call: .
cdr3_length: 12

cdr3_aa: CASSLQGARTEAFF
cdr3_nt: TGTGCTAGCAGCTTACAGGGGGCAAGGACTGAAGCTTTCTTT
j_call: TRBJ1-1
v_call: TRBV5-4
clone_size: once
d_call: TRBD1
cdr3_length: 14

cdr3_aa: CASSWAGGVETQYF
cdr3_nt: TGTGCCAGCAGCTGGGCCGGCGGGGTGGAGACCCAGTACTTC
j_call: TRBJ2-5
v_call: TRBV11-2
clone_size: once
d_call: .
cdr3_length: 14

cdr3_aa: CASSLGTSGVGTDTQYF
cdr3_nt: TGCGCCAGCAGCTTGGGGACTAGCGGGGTAGGCACAGATACGCAGTATTTT
j_call: TRBJ2-3
v_call: TRBV5-1
clone_size: .
d_call: TRBD2
cdr3_length: 17

cdr3_aa: CASSPGTQNTEAFF
cdr3_nt: TGTGCCAGCTCCCCCGGGACACAGAACACTGAAGCTTTCTTT
j_call: TRBJ1-1
v_call: TRBV18
clone_size: .
d_call: .
cdr3_length: 14

cdr3_aa: CAISRGTDTQYF
cdr3_nt: TGTGCCATCAGCCGGGGCACAGATACGCAGTATTTT
j_call: TRBJ2-3
v_call: TRBV10-3
clone_size: once
d_call: .
cdr3_length: 12